This TCR beta chain appears in the sequencing data of a study of cytomegalovirus exposure and HLA in healthy donors. The PCR made use of 60 Vbeta and 13 Jbeta primers. Method: immunoSEQ multiplex PCR; TCRdb's copy keeps in-frame clones and lacks some. This sample has roughly 130,000 clones, with about three quarters found just once. Germline V gives CDR1 LNHDA, CDR2 SQIVND (reference sequence). Trimming left V 6 bases short and J 6 bases short, with 26 bases between. The length of the CDR3 is 17 residues. This receptor was obtained from a woman between 35 and 50 years old in good health and CMV-seronegative. Sample: PBMCs. The J gene is TRBJ1-1, the V gene TRBV19; D is possibly TRBD1 (5 bases). The CDR3 sequence: CASSPRGAEPGSPEAFF. In nucleotides, the CDR3 is TGTGCCAGTAGCCCGCGGGGAGCCGAGCCAGGGAGCCCTGAAGCTTTCTTT.